A selection of T cell receptor beta chains follows, all from one sample in a study of blood T cell repertoires in COVID-19. Generated by immunoSEQ multiplex PCR, the TCRdb table keeps only in-frame clones and is missing some. The data show about 170,000 clones, with roughly nine tenths seen just once and 7% to 7.5% held by the top ten. Sequencing was performed on peripheral blood. Receptors were obtained from an elderly woman in a cohort sampled during active or convalescent COVID-19. Both conserved end residues are part of each CDR3. Fields, in order: CDR3 protein, CDR3 DNA, J gene, V gene, D gene, clone size. A D gene is named only where the DNA matches it firmly. Only part of the rows carry a size: once, few, many, or a class if the clone is expanded.

CASRSGVNTGELFF	TGTGCCAGCAGGTCGGGGGTGAACACCGGGGAGCTGTTTTTT	TRBJ2-2	TRBV2	.	.
CASVDRDSGEQFF	TGCGCCAGCGTGGACAGGGATTCTGGGGAGCAGTTCTTC	TRBJ2-1	TRBV4-1	TRBD1	.
CASSGGGEINSPLHF	TGCGCCAGCAGCGGAGGGGGGGAGATTAATTCACCCCTCCACTTT	TRBJ1-6	TRBV5-1	.	.
CASSLDPASYGYTF	TGTGCCAGCAGCTTGGACCCAGCTAGCTATGGCTACACCTTC	TRBJ1-2	TRBV5-5	.	.
CAWGQIGHQPQHF	TGTGCCTGGGGGCAAATCGGTCATCAGCCCCAGCATTTT	TRBJ1-5	TRBV30	.	.
CASSQPRYTGELFF	TGTGCCAGCAGCCAACCTAGATACACCGGGGAGCTGTTTTTT	TRBJ2-2	TRBV3-1/TRBV3-2	.	.
CASTPKKEAAYNEQFF	TGTGCCAGCACCCCCAAGAAAGAGGCAGCATACAATGAGCAGTTCTTC	TRBJ2-1	TRBV27	.	few
CAWTEATEKLFF	TGTGCCTGGACGGAGGCTACTGAAAAACTGTTTTTT	TRBJ1-4	TRBV30	.	few
CASSPPDRSSGNTIYF	TGTGCCAGCAGCCCACCCGACCGGAGCTCTGGAAACACCATATATTTT	TRBJ1-3	TRBV7-9	.	.
CASSTEGPWPQHF	TGTGCCAGTAGTACGGAGGGACCTTGGCCCCAGCATTTT	TRBJ1-5	TRBV19	.	.
CASSVIRGGQFF	TGTGCCAGCAGCGTAATCCGAGGTGGGCAGTTCTTC	TRBJ2-1	TRBV5-6	.	.
CASSRDSYIWNTGELFF	TGTGCCAGCAGTCGGGACAGTTACATTTGGAACACCGGGGAGCTGTTTTTT	TRBJ2-2	TRBV5-5	TRBD1	.
CSVPAQGGSPDTQYF	TGCAGCGTCCCCGCGCAGGGCGGGAGCCCAGATACGCAGTATTTT	TRBJ2-3	TRBV29-1	TRBD2	few
CASGLVEGNGYTF	TGTGCTAGTGGTTTGGTTGAGGGTAACGGCTACACCTTC	TRBJ1-2	TRBV12-5	.	.
CASSYLDRRTEAFF	TGTGCCAGCAGTTACTTGGACAGGCGGACTGAAGCTTTCTTT	TRBJ1-1	TRBV6-5	TRBD1	.
CASREQGGHGYTF	TGTGCCAGCAGAGAACAGGGGGGACATGGCTACACCTTC	TRBJ1-2	TRBV5-5	TRBD1	.
CATSRGRTGGTEAFF	TGTGCCACCAGCAGGGGACGGACAGGGGGGACTGAAGCTTTCTTT	TRBJ1-1	TRBV15	TRBD1	.
CASSRRTGDYGYTF	TGTGCCAGCTCTCGACGGACAGGGGACTATGGCTACACCTTC	TRBJ1-2	TRBV18	TRBD1	.
CASSQDRGPGTGELFF	TGTGCCAGCAGCCAAGACAGGGGGCCGGGCACCGGGGAGCTGTTTTTT	TRBJ2-2	TRBV7-9	TRBD1	few
CASSSRGGPETQYF	TGTGCCAGCAGCTCACGGGGGGGCCCAGAGACCCAGTACTTC	TRBJ2-5	TRBV5-4	TRBD2	.
CASSLAQGYEQYF	TGCGCCAGCAGCTTAGCACAGGGCTACGAGCAGTACTTC	TRBJ2-7	TRBV5-1	.	once
CASRSGTGEGSNQPQHF	TGTGCCAGCAGGTCAGGGACAGGGGAGGGGAGCAATCAGCCCCAGCATTTT	TRBJ1-5	TRBV3-1/TRBV3-2	TRBD1	few
CASSYPGSHNEQFF	TGTGCCAGCAGCTACCCCGGGAGCCACAATGAGCAGTTCTTC	TRBJ2-1	TRBV5-5	.	.
CASTTGVAGGDNEQFF	TGTGCCAGTACCACAGGGGTAGCGGGGGGGGACAATGAGCAGTTCTTC	TRBJ2-1	TRBV19	TRBD2	.
CASSKGQVDSPLHF	TGCGCCAGCAGCAAGGGACAGGTGGATTCACCCCTCCACTTT	TRBJ1-6	TRBV5-1	TRBD1	few
CASSPQRQQETEAFF	TGTGCCAGCTCACCTCAAAGACAACAGGAAACTGAAGCTTTCTTT	TRBJ1-1	TRBV18	.	few
CASSRQGRQYF	TGTGCCAGCAGTCGACAGGGCAGGCAGTATTTT	TRBJ2-3	TRBV12-3/TRBV12-4	TRBD1	.
CASSPGLAGVYNEQFF	TGTGCCAGCTCGCCGGGACTAGCGGGAGTTTACAATGAGCAGTTCTTC	TRBJ2-1	TRBV18	TRBD2	.
CASSSGTVQETQYF	TGTGCCAGCAGCTCCGGGACAGTCCAAGAGACCCAGTACTTC	TRBJ2-5	TRBV11-2	TRBD1	.
CASSLSSYGYTF	TGTGCCAGCAGTTTATCCAGCTATGGCTACACCTTC	TRBJ1-2	TRBV12-3/TRBV12-4	.	.
CASSLGQGSGQPQHF	TGTGCCAGCAGTTTAGGACAGGGGTCGGGTCAGCCCCAGCATTTT	TRBJ1-5	TRBV28	TRBD1	.
CASSPERAGTQYF	TGTGCCAGCAGCCCAGAGAGGGCTGGGACCCAGTACTTC	TRBJ2-5	TRBV11-2	.	once
CASSPRGYGYTF	TGTGCCAGCAGCCCCCGGGGTTATGGCTACACCTTC	TRBJ1-2	TRBV7-9	.	.
CASSQLPRGLNYGYTF	TGCGCCAGCAGCCAACTCCCCAGGGGGTTAAACTATGGCTACACCTTC	TRBJ1-2	TRBV4-3	TRBD1	once
CASSSFPGYEQYF	TGTGCCAGCAGCTCGTTCCCGGGCTACGAGCAGTACTTC	TRBJ2-7	TRBV7-2	.	.
CASKEQGTPGELFF	TGTGCCAGCAAGGAGCAGGGAACACCCGGGGAGCTGTTTTTT	TRBJ2-2	TRBV9	.	once
CATVLRRENTEAFF	TGTGCCACCGTACTTCGCCGGGAGAACACTGAAGCTTTCTTT	TRBJ1-1	TRBV24-1	.	.
CASSRGEATEAFF	TGTGCCAGCAGTCGGGGGGAGGCCACTGAAGCTTTCTTT	TRBJ1-1	TRBV2	.	few
CASQNRDRGVETQYF	TGTGCCAGCCAAAATCGGGACAGGGGAGTAGAGACCCAGTACTTC	TRBJ2-5	TRBV6-5	TRBD1	.
CASSLSGSLGHNEKLFF	TGTGCCAGCAGCCTTTCGGGGTCCTTGGGTCATAATGAAAAACTGTTTTTT	TRBJ1-4	TRBV5-4	.	.
CASSLEPSGGYTF	TGCGCCAGCAGCTTGGAACCATCGGGTGGCTACACCTTC	TRBJ1-2	TRBV5-1	.	.
CASSEVYRQGRYYGYTF	TGTGCCAGCAGTGAAGTATATAGACAGGGGAGATACTATGGCTACACCTTC	TRBJ1-2	TRBV6-1	TRBD1	.
CASSRDSGIYNEQFF	TGTGCCAGCAGTCGGGACTCGGGAATCTACAATGAGCAGTTCTTC	TRBJ2-1	TRBV2	.	.
CASSFLWGLGNQPQHF	TGTGCCAGCAGTTTTCTATGGGGGCTCGGCAATCAGCCCCAGCATTTT	TRBJ1-5	TRBV28	.	.
CASRGGGTDTQYF	TGTGCCAGCCGGGGGGGCGGCACAGATACGCAGTATTTT	TRBJ2-3	TRBV12-3/TRBV12-4	TRBD2	.
CASRGHLANYGYTF	TGTGCCAGCAGAGGACACCTCGCTAACTATGGCTACACCTTC	TRBJ1-2	TRBV27	.	.
CASSQEGGGAPKLFF	TGCGCCAGCAGCCAAGAAGGGGGGGGTGCGCCTAAACTGTTTTTT	TRBJ1-4	TRBV4-3	.	.
CASSQGPTVSNQPQHF	TGCGCCAGCAGCCAAGGGCCGACAGTTAGCAATCAGCCCCAGCATTTT	TRBJ1-5	TRBV4-1	.	.
CASSWGNTGQETQYF	TGTGCCAGCAGTTGGGGGAATACGGGACAGGAGACCCAGTACTTC	TRBJ2-5	TRBV28	TRBD1	.
CASSLVAGGNSGNTIYF	TGTGCCAGCAGCTTAGTGGCCGGCGGGAACTCTGGAAACACCATATATTTT	TRBJ1-3	TRBV7-2	.	.
CATGIAGGIDTQYF	TGTGCCACCGGGATAGCGGGGGGCATAGATACGCAGTATTTT	TRBJ2-3	TRBV24-1	TRBD2	.
CASSSQGREQYF	TGTGCCAGCAGCTCACAGGGTCGGGAGCAGTACTTC	TRBJ2-7	TRBV11-2	.	.
CASSYGQRYYGYTF	TGTGCCAGCAGTTATGGACAGAGATACTATGGCTACACCTTC	TRBJ1-2	TRBV6-6	.	.
CASSFGQGSSYEQYF	TGTGCCAGCAGTTTCGGACAGGGAAGCTCCTACGAGCAGTACTTC	TRBJ2-7	TRBV28	TRBD1	.